This T cell receptor (beta chain) derives from a study of post-analysis software for immune sequencing data. Study context: Clinical courses comprised relapsing-remitting, secondary progressive and progressive-relapsing multiple sclerosis. Whole-study results and caveats: Patients used a handful of TRBV segments, including TRBV5-6, TRBV5-1 and TRBV20-1, more often than controls. Comparison with controls showed significantly lower normalized Chao1 diversity in multiple sclerosis patients.

V gave up 3 bases and J gave up 9 bases; unmatched junction bases: 6. This CDR3 spans 15 amino acids. Germline CDR1 SGDLS, CDR2 YYNGEE. With respect to this clonotype: Its antigen is undetermined.

The library was made from cDNA and included unique molecular identifiers. Between about 1 and 10 million T cells gave rise to 450,000 to 650,000 cDNA molecules. TCRdb ran MiXCR on the PCR reads and lists one entry per CDR3 protein. This sample has roughly 800,000 distinct CDR3 sequences, with around 45% found just once. This clonotype was obtained from a girl aged 10 to 17 with multiple sclerosis. The rearrangement joins TRBV9 to TRBJ1-6; TRBD1 matches 10 bases. The sample consisted of blood. The CDR3 bases are TGTGCCAGCAGCGAGGGACAGGGGCGCGGTTCACCCCTCCACTTT. Protein product: CASSEGQGRGSPLHF.